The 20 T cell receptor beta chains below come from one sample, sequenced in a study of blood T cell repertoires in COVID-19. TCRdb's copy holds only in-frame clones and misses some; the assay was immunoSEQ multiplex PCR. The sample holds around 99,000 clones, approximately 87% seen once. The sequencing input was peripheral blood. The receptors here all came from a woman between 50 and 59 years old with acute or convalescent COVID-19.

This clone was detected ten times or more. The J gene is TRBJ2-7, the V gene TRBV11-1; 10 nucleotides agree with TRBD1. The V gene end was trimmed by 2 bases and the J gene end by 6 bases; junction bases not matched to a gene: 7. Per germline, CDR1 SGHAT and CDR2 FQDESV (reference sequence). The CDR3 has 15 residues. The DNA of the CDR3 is TGTGCCAGCAGCTTAAGACAGGGGGCGCTCGGCGAGCAGTACTTC. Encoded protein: CASSLRQGALGEQYF.

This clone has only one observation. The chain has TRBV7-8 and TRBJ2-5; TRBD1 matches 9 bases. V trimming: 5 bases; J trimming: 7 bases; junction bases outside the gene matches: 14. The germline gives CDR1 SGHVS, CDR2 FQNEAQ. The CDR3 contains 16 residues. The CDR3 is CASSLRDRVPPGTQYF. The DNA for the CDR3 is TGTGCCAGCAGCCTCCGGGACAGGGTTCCCCCCGGGACCCAGTACTTC.

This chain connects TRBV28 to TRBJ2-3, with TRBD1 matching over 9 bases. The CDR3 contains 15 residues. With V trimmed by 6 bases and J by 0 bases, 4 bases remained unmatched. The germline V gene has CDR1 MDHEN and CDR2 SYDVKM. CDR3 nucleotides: TGTGCCAGCAGCCGACAGGGGGGGAGCACAGATACGCAGTATTTT. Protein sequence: CASSRQGGSTDTQYF. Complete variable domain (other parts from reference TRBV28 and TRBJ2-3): DVKVTQSSRYLVKRTGEKVFLECVQDMDHENMFWYRQDPGLGLRLIYFSYDVKMKEKGDIPEGYSVSREKKERFSLILESASTNQTSMYLCASSRQGGSTDTQYFGPGTRLTVL.

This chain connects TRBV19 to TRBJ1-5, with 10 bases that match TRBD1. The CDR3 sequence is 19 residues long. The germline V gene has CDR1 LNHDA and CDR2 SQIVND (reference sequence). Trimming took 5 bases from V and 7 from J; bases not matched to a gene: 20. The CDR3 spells CASSETLRQGAIILQPQHF. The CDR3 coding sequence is TGTGCCAGTAGTGAGACCCTTCGACAGGGGGCTATAATATTGCAGCCCCAGCATTTT.

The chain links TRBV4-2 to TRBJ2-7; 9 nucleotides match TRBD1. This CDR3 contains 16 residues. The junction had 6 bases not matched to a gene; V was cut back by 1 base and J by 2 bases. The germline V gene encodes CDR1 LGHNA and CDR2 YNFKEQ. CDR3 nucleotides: TGTGCCAGCAGCCAAGCGGACAGGGGATTTACCTACGAGCAGTACTTC. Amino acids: CASSQADRGFTYEQYF.

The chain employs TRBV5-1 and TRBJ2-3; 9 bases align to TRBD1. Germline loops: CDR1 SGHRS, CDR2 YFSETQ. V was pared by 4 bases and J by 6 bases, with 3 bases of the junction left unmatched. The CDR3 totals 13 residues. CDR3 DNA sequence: TGCGCCAGCAGCACGGGACAGGGTGATACGCAGTATTTT. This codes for CASSTGQGDTQYF.

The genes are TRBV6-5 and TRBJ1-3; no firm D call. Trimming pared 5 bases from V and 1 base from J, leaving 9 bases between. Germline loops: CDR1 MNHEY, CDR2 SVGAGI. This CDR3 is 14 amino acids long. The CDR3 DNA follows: TGTGCCAGCAGTCGCTCGGGTTCTGGAAACACCATATATTTT. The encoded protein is CASSRSGSGNTIYF.

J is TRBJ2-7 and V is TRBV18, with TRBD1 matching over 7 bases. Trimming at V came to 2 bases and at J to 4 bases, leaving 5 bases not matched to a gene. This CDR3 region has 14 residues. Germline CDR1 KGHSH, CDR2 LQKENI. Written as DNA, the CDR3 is TGTGCCAGCTCACCATGGGACAGTCCTTACGAGCAGTACTTC. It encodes CASSPWDSPYEQYF.

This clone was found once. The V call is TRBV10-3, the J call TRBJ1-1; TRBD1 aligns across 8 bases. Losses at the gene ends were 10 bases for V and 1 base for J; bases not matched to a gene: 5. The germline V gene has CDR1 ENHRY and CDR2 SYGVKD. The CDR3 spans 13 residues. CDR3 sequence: CATRGRGNTEAFF. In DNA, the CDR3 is TGTGCCACCAGGGGGCGGGGGAACACTGAAGCTTTCTTT.

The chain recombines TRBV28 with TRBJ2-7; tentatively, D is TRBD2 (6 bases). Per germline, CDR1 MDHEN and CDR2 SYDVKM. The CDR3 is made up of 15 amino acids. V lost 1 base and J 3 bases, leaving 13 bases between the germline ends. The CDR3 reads CASSLSPGGFYEQYF. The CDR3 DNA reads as TGTGCCAGCAGTTTATCACCCGGGGGATTCTACGAGCAGTACTTC.

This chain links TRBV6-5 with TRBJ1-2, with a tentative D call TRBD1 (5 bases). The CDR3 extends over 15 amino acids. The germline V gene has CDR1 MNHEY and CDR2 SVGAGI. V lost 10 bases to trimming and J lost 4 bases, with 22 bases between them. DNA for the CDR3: TGTGCCACCTCGAGGGGTAGCGGGGGGTTCTATGGCTACACCTTC. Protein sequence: CATSRGSGGFYGYTF.

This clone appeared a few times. CDR3 sequence: CASRAGTSNQPQHF. In nucleotides, the CDR3 is TGTGCCAGCAGGGCTGGGACAAGCAATCAGCCCCAGCATTTT. The chain couples TRBV27 to TRBJ1-5; TRBD1 might be the D (6 bases). The V and J ends lost 6 bases and 1 base respectively, with 10 bases between them. Germline-derived CDR1 and CDR2 are MNHEY and SMNVEV (reference sequence). The CDR3 extends over 14 amino acids.

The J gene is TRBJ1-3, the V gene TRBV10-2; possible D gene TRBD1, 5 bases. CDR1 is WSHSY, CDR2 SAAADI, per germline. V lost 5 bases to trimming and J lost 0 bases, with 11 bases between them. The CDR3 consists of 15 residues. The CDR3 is CASSQGLLSGNTIYF. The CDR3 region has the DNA TGCGCCAGCAGTCAGGGCCTCCTCTCTGGAAACACCATATATTTT.

The CDR3 sequence: CASSYLAGDGLEKLFF. CDR3 DNA: TGTGCCAGCAGTTATCTTGCCGGGGATGGCCTCGAAAAACTGTTTTTT. The rearrangement uses TRBV6-6 and TRBJ1-4; the D is unclear. Germline CDR1 MNHNY, CDR2 SVGAGI (reference sequence). The CDR3 loop spans 16 amino acids. The V end was cut by 3 bases, the J end by 8 bases, with 19 bases between.

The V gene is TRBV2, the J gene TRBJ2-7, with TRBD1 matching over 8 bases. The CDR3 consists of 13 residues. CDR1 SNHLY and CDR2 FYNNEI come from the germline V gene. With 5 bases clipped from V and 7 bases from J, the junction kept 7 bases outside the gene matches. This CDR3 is CASSPRRTGEQYF. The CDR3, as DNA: TGTGCCAGCAGTCCACGAAGGACAGGGGAGCAGTACTTC.

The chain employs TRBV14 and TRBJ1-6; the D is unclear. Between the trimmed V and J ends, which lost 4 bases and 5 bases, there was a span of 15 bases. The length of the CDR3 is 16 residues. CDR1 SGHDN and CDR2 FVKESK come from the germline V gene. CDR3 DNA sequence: TGTGCCAGCAGCCCCAGAATGTTAGCCAATAATTCACCCCTCCACTTT. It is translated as CASSPRMLANNSPLHF.

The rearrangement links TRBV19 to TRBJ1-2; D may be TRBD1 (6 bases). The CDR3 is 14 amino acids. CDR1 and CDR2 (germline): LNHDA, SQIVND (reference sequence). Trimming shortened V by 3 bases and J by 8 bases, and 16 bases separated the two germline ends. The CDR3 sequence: CASSMLAQGRGYTF. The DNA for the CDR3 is TGTGCCAGTAGTATGTTGGCCCAGGGGCGCGGCTACACCTTC.

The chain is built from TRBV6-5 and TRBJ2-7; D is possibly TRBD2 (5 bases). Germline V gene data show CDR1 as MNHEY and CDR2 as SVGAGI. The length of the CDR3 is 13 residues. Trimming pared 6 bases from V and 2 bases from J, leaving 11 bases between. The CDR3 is CASRLPGTYEQYF. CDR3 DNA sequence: TGTGCCAGCAGGCTCCCGGGGACCTACGAGCAGTACTTC.

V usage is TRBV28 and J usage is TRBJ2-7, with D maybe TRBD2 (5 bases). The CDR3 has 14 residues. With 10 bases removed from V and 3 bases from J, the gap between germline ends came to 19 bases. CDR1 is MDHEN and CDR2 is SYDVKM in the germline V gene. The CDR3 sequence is CATSRPGMVYEQYF. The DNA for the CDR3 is TGTGCCACCTCCCGCCCGGGGATGGTCTACGAGCAGTACTTC. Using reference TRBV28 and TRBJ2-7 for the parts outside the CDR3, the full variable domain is DVKVTQSSRYLVKRTGEKVFLECVQDMDHENMFWYRQDPGLGLRLIYFSYDVKMKEKGDIPEGYSVSREKKERFSLILESASTNQTSMYLCATSRPGMVYEQYFGPGTRLTVT.

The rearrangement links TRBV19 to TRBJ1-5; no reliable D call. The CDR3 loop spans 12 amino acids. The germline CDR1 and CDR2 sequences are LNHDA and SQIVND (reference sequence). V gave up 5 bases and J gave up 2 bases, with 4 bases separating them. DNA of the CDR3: TGTGCCAGTAGTCTCGGCAATCAGCCCCAGCATTTT. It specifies CASSLGNQPQHF.